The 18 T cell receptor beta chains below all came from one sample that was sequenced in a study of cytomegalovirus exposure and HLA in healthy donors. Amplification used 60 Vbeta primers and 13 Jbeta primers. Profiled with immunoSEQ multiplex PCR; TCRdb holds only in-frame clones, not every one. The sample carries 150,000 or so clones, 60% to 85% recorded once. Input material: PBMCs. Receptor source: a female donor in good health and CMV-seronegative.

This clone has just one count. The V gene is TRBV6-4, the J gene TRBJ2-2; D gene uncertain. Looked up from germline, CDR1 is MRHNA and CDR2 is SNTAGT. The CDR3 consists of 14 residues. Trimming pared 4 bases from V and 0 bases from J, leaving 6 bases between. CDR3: CASSAQTNTGELFF. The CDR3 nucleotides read TGTGCCAGCAGTGCACAGACGAACACCGGGGAGCTGTTTTTT.

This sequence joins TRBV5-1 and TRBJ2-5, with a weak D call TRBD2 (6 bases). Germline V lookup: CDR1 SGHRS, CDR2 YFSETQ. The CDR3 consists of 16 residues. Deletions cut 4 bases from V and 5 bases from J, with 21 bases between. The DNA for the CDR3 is TGCGCCAGCAGCGTGTGGGGGGTGAGCGGTAAGGAGACCCAGTACTTC. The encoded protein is CASSVWGVSGKETQYF.

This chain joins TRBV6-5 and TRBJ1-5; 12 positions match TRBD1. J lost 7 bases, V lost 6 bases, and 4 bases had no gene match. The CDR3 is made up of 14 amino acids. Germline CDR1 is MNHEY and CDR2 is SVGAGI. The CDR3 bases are TGTGCCAGCAGGGGACAGGGGGCAAGGCAGCCCCAGCATTTT. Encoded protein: CASRGQGARQPQHF.

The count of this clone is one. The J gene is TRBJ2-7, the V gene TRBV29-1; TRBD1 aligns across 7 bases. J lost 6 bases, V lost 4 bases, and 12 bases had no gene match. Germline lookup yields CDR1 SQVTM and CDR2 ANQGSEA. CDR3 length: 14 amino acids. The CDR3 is CSVVPGTDLIEQYF. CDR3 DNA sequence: TGCAGCGTTGTCCCCGGGACAGACCTCATCGAGCAGTACTTC.

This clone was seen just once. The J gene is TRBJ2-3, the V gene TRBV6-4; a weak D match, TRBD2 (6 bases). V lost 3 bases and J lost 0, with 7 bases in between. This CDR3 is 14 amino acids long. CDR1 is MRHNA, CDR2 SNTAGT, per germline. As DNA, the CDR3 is TGTGCCAGCAGTGAGGGGACTAGCACAGATACGCAGTATTTT. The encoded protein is CASSEGTSTDTQYF.

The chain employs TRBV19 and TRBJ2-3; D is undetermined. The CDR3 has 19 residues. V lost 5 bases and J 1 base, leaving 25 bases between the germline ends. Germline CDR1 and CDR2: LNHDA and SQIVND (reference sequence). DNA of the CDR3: TGTGCCAGTAGTTGGTCCGTTGTGGGTACTACTCATCGCACAGATACGCAGTATTTT. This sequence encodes CASSWSVVGTTHRTDTQYF. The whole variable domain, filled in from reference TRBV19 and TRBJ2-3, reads DGGITQSPKYLFRKEGQNVTLSCEQNLNHDAMYWYRQDPGQGLRLIYYSQIVNDFQKGDIAEGYSVSREKKESFPLTVTSAQKNPTAFYLCASSWSVVGTTHRTDTQYFGPGTRLTVL.

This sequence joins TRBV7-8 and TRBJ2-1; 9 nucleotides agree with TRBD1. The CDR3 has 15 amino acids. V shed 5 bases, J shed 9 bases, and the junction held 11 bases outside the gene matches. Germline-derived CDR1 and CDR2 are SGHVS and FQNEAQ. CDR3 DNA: TGTGCCAGCAGCCCCTCGACAGGGGGGAATCCTGAGCAGTTCTTC. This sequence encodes CASSPSTGGNPEQFF.

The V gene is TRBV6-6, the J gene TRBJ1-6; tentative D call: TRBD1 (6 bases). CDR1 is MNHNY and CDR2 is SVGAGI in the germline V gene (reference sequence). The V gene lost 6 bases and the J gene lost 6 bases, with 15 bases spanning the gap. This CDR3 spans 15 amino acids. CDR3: CASRKNRESNSPLHF. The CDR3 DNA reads TGTGCCAGCAGGAAAAACAGGGAGTCTAATTCACCCCTCCACTTT.

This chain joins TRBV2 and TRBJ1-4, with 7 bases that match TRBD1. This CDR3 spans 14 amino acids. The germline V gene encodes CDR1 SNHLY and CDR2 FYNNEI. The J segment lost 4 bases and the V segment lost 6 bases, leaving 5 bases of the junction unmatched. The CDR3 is CASRRGQLNEKLFF. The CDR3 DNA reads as TGTGCCAGCAGGAGGGGACAGCTTAATGAAAAACTGTTTTTT.

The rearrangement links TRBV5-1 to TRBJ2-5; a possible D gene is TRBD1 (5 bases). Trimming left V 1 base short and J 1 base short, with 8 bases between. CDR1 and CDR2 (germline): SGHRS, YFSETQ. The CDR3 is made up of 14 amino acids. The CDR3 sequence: CASSLYDSQETQYF. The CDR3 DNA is TGCGCCAGCAGCTTGTACGACAGCCAAGAGACCCAGTACTTC.

The DNA of the CDR3 is TGTGCCAGTTTCCAGGGGGCGCCTGGGGCCAACGGCCTGACTTTC. Protein sequence: CASFQGAPGANGLTF. The rearrangement uses TRBV21-1 and TRBJ2-6; the table names TRBD1, a call not compared with the DNA. TRBV21-1 is recorded as a pseudogene. This CDR3 is built from 15 residues.

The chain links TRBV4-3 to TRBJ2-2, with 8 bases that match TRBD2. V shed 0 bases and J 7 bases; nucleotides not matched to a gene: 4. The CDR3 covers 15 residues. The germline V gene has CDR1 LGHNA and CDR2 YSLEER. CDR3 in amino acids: CASSQDRGGLGELFF. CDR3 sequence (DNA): TGCGCCAGCAGCCAAGATCGGGGGGGCCTCGGGGAGCTGTTTTTT.

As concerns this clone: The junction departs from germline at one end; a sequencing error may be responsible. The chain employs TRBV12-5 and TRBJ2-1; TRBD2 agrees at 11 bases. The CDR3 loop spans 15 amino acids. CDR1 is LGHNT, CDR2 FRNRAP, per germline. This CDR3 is CASGLVTSGDNEQFF. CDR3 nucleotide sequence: TGTGCTAGTGGCTTGGTGACTAGCGGGGACAATGAGCAGTTCTTC.

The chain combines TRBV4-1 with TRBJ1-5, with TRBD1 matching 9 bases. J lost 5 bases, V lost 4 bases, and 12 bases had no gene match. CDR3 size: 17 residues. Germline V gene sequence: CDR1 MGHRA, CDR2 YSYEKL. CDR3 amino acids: CASSPGTGNRGDQPQHF. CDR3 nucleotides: TGCGCCAGCAGCCCGGGGACAGGGAACCGGGGCGATCAGCCCCAGCATTTT.

The CDR3 protein is CASSEEWSYNEQFF. The CDR3 nucleotides are TGTGCCAGCAGCGAGGAGTGGTCTTACAATGAGCAGTTCTTC. The genes are TRBV6-1 and TRBJ2-1; the D is unclear. Trimming removed 6 bases from V and 4 bases from J, with 13 bases in between. This CDR3 contains 14 residues. Germline V gene lookup returns CDR1 MNHNS and CDR2 SASEGT.

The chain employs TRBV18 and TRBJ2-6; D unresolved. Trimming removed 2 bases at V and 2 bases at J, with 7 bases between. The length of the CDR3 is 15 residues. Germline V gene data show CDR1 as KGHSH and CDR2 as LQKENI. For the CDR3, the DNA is TGTGCCAGCTCACCAGCAGTGGCTGGGGCCAACGTCCTGACTTTC. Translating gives CASSPAVAGANVLTF.

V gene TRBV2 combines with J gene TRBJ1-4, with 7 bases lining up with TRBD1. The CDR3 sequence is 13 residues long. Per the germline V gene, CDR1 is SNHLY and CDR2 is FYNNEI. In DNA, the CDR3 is TGTGCAGCGAGGAGGGGGCCGGGTGAAAAACTGTTTTTT. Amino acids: CAARRGPGEKLFF.

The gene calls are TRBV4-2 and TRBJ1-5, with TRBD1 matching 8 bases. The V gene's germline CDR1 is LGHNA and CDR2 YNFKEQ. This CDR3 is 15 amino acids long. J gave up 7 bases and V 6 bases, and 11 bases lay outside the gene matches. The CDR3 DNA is TGTGCCAGCAGACAGGACAGGGACCCATACCAGCCCCAGCATTTT. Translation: CASRQDRDPYQPQHF.